These 18 T cell receptor beta chains share one sample of origin, sequenced in a study of shared T cell receptors in the human thymus. The data were produced by immunoSEQ multiplex PCR, yet TCRdb's version contains in-frame clones alone and is incomplete. The sample carries about 610,000 clones, more than 75% recorded once. This same sample was also taken into another study, of human thymus T cells.

The sample was thymocytes. These receptors came from a boy younger than two with a congenital heart defect.

Concerning this clone itself: The identical CDR3 is also encoded by other nucleotide sequences in the sample. This chain connects TRBV27 to TRBJ2-7, with 7 bases aligning to TRBD1. The CDR3 runs to 15 residues. After removal of 5 bases from V and 0 bases from J, the junction contained 7 bases not matched to a gene. Germline loops: CDR1 MNHEY, CDR2 SMNVEV (reference sequence). This chain's CDR3 is CASSLRQGPSYEQYF. Here the CDR3 DNA reads TGTGCCAGCAGTCTTCGACAGGGACCCTCCTACGAGCAGTACTTC.

This clone has just one count. V and J are TRBV6-5 and TRBJ2-1, with 9 bases identical to TRBD2. V lost 2 bases, J lost 8 bases, and 4 bases stayed unmatched. Germline CDR1 and CDR2: MNHEY and SVGAGI. The CDR3 contains 14 residues. The DNA for the CDR3 is TGTGCCAGCAGTTACATGGGACTAGCCTATGAGCAGTTCTTC. It encodes CASSYMGLAYEQFF.

The rearrangement links TRBV11-2 to TRBJ2-3, with D unresolved. V shed 6 bases and J shed 2 bases, with 6 bases lying between them. Germline-derived CDR1 and CDR2 are SGHAT and FQNNGV. The CDR3 is made up of 12 amino acids. DNA for the CDR3: TGTGCCAGCAGGACAAACACAGATACGCAGTATTTT. Translated, it gives CASRTNTDTQYF.

The rearrangement uses TRBV6-4 and TRBJ2-3; 8 nucleotides match TRBD2. Trimming removed 3 bases from V and 6 bases from J; junction bases left unmatched: 5. Germline V lookup: CDR1 MRHNA, CDR2 SNTAGT. This CDR3 has 14 amino acids. CDR3 sequence (DNA): TGTGCCAGCAGTGAGGAGCGGGAGTGCGATACGCAGTATTTT. Its translation: CASSEERECDTQYF.

The J gene is TRBJ2-7, the V gene TRBV7-6; D call uncertain. Germline lookup yields CDR1 SGHVS and CDR2 FNYEAQ. The CDR3 totals 15 residues. V lost 5 bases and J lost 5, with 19 bases in between. CDR3 coding DNA: TGTGCCAGCAGCCCCGACACTGGGTGGTGGGACGAGCAGTACTTC. This translates into CASSPDTGWWDEQYF.

The rearrangement links TRBV30 to TRBJ2-2; 7 bases agree with TRBD2. The V and J ends lost 3 bases and 3 bases, in that order; junction bases with no gene match: 13. Germline values: CDR1 GTSNPN, CDR2 SVGIG (reference sequence). The CDR3 spans 17 residues. CDR3 region: CAWRITTLAPDTGELFF. CDR3 coding DNA: TGTGCCTGGAGGATCACCACACTAGCGCCGGACACCGGGGAGCTGTTTTTT.

The chain links TRBV19 to TRBJ2-4, with 12 bases matching TRBD2. This CDR3 spans 17 amino acids. Germline values: CDR1 LNHDA, CDR2 SQIVND (reference sequence). V trimming: 3 bases; J trimming: 6 bases; junction bases outside the gene matches: 9. Written as DNA, the CDR3 is TGTGCCAGTAGTATGCCCCGACTAGCGGGGGTTAGAAACATTCAGTACTTC. Amino acids: CASSMPRLAGVRNIQYF.

The rearrangement uses TRBV20-1 and TRBJ2-7; tentatively, D is TRBD2 (5 bases). CDR3 length equals 11 residues. The ends were cut back, 4 bases at V and 5 bases at J, with 9 bases in the middle. In germline, CDR1 is DFQATT, CDR2 SNEGSKA (reference sequence). The CDR3 nucleotides read TGCAGTGCTAAAGGGAGCAACGAGCAGTACTTC. Translation: CSAKGSNEQYF.

The chain is built from TRBV25-1 and TRBJ2-1; 8 bases align to TRBD1. Germline CDR1 MGHDK, CDR2 SYGVNS. This CDR3 is 14 amino acids long. V shed 4 bases and J 7 bases; nucleotides not matched to a gene: 6. The CDR3 loop is CASSGGQVKNEQFF. CDR3 bases: TGTGCCAGCAGTGGGGGACAGGTAAAAAATGAGCAGTTCTTC. The variable domain in full, with the rest retrieved from reference TRBV25-1 and TRBJ2-1, is EADIYQTPRYLVIGTGKKITLECSQTMGHDKMYWYQQDPGMELHLIHYSYGVNSTEKGDLSSESTVSRIRTEHFPLTLESARPSHTSQYLCASSGGQVKNEQFFGPGTRLTVL.

This clone was counted a single time. The J gene is TRBJ2-2, the V gene TRBV28; tentatively, D is TRBD2 (5 bases). Germline loops: CDR1 MDHEN, CDR2 SYDVKM. Trimming left V 7 bases short and J 2 bases short, with 17 bases between. The CDR3 length is 16 residues. In nucleotides, the CDR3 is TGTGCCAGCACCATAGCGACTGTGAACAACACCGGGGAGCTGTTTTTT. Translation: CASTIATVNNTGELFF.

This clone was picked up a small number of times. V is TRBV19 and J is TRBJ2-2, with 16 bases matching TRBD2. V lost 4 bases and J lost 1; bases outside the gene matches: 6. CDR3 size: 19 residues. The germline V gene has CDR1 LNHDA and CDR2 SQIVND (reference sequence). The CDR3 reads CASSRGLAGGPRNTGELFF. The CDR3 DNA reads as TGTGCCAGTAGTAGGGGACTAGCGGGAGGGCCACGGAACACCGGGGAGCTGTTTTTT. Filled out from reference TRBV19 and TRBJ2-2, the complete variable domain reads DGGITQSPKYLFRKEGQNVTLSCEQNLNHDAMYWYRQDPGQGLRLIYYSQIVNDFQKGDIAEGYSVSREKKESFPLTVTSAQKNPTAFYLCASSRGLAGGPRNTGELFFGEGSRLTVL.

V and J are TRBV7-8 and TRBJ2-7, with TRBD2 matching 10 bases. Losses at the gene ends were 0 bases for V and 2 bases for J; bases not matched to a gene: 4. Germline V gene sequence: CDR1 SGHVS, CDR2 FQNEAQ. CDR3 length: 16 amino acids. The CDR3 DNA sequence: TGTGCCAGCAGCTTAGCGAAGCGGGAGGGTGCCTACGAGCAGTACTTC. Its protein product is CASSLAKREGAYEQYF.

The chain uses TRBV11-2 and TRBJ1-1, with D tentatively TRBD1 (5 bases). Trimming removed 4 bases at V and 1 base at J, with 16 bases between. The CDR3 runs 16 residues. CDR1 and CDR2 from the germline V gene are SGHAT and FQNNGV. Here the CDR3 reads CASSYLRRQRNTEAFF. The CDR3 DNA sequence: TGTGCCAGCAGCTACCTTAGGAGACAGAGGAACACTGAAGCTTTCTTT.

V is TRBV9 and J is TRBJ1-3; D call uncertain. The CDR3 has 16 residues. Germline lookup yields CDR1 SGDLS and CDR2 YYNGEE. Trimming shortened V by 3 bases and J by 0 bases, and 13 bases separated the two germline ends. The chain's CDR3 is CASSGPAGDSGNTIYF. CDR3 nucleotides: TGTGCCAGCAGCGGACCGGCCGGGGACTCTGGAAACACCATATATTTT. The variable domain in full, with the rest retrieved from reference TRBV9 and TRBJ1-3, is DSGVTQTPKHLITATGQRVTLRCSPRSGDLSVYWYQQSLDQGLQFLIQYYNGEERAKGNILERFSAQQFPDLHSELNLSSLELGDSALYFCASSGPAGDSGNTIYFGEGSWLTVV.

The chain recombines TRBV4-2 with TRBJ2-1, with 9 bases that match TRBD2. V was clipped by 1 base and J by 4 bases; unmatched bases: 2. The germline V gene has CDR1 LGHNA and CDR2 YNFKEQ. The CDR3 consists of 15 residues. The CDR3 DNA reads as TGTGCCAGCAGCCAAGGGGCGGGAGGGTACAATGAGCAGTTCTTC. The encoded protein is CASSQGAGGYNEQFF.

This chain joins TRBV5-6 and TRBJ2-7; TRBD2 agrees at 10 bases. V was pared by 4 bases and J by 5 bases, with 12 bases of the junction left unmatched. CDR3 length equals 16 residues. Germline V gene data show CDR1 as SGHDT and CDR2 as YYEEEE. The CDR3 region is CASSPPPSGSRNEQYF. DNA for the CDR3: TGTGCCAGCAGCCCACCCCCTAGCGGGAGTAGAAACGAGCAGTACTTC.

V gene TRBV2 combines with J gene TRBJ2-5; TRBD1 aligns across 10 bases. The J call may be faulty, since TRBJ2-7 better matches the DNA end. Germline CDR1 is SNHLY and CDR2 is FYNNEI. There are 16 residues in the CDR3. CDR3: CASSERTGGSSYEQYF. CDR3 in DNA: TGTGCCAGCAGTGAGAGGACAGGGGGAAGCTCCTACGAGCAGTACTTC.

The chain combines TRBV10-2 with TRBJ2-7; D call uncertain. The CDR3 is 11 residues long. Germline CDR1 reads WSHSY; CDR2 reads SAAADI. Trimming stripped 8 bases from V and 3 bases from J, with 8 bases between. CDR3: CASLRSYEQYF. The CDR3 nucleotides read TGCGCCAGCCTTAGGAGCTACGAGCAGTACTTC.